The 8 T cell receptor beta chains listed next were all sequenced from one sample in a study of blood T cell repertoires in COVID-19. Using immunoSEQ multiplex PCR, the repertoire was profiled, and TCRdb retains in-frame clones only, with some absent. The sample yields about 320,000 clones, 85% seen once. The sample consisted of PBMCs or T cells enriched from blood (not recorded which). These receptors all come from a woman under 40 who had been exposed to COVID-19.

This clone was seen a few times. The chain links TRBV2 to TRBJ1-2, with TRBD1 as a possible D gene (5 bases). The ends were cut back, 7 bases at V and 0 bases at J, with 12 bases in the middle. The CDR3 is 14 residues long. Germline CDR1 and CDR2: SNHLY and FYNNEI. CDR3 loop: CASMVRETNYGYTF. The CDR3 bases are TGTGCCAGCATGGTCAGGGAAACTAACTATGGCTACACCTTC.

The rearrangement uses TRBV30 and TRBJ2-3; 7 bases map to TRBD2. V trimming: 2 bases; J trimming: 0 bases; junction bases outside the gene matches: 11. The CDR3 extends over 17 amino acids. CDR1 and CDR2 from the germline V gene are GTSNPN and SVGIG (reference sequence). CDR3 in amino acids: CAWSPGGGLPSTDTQYF. CDR3 nucleotides: TGTGCCTGGAGTCCCGGGGGAGGGCTACCAAGCACAGATACGCAGTATTTT.

The rearrangement uses TRBV7-3 and TRBJ1-1; D is uncertain. Between the trimmed V and J ends, which lost 1 base and 0 bases, there was a span of 9 bases. CDR3 length: 15 amino acids. Germline assignment: CDR1 SGHTA and CDR2 FQGTGA. The CDR3 sequence: CASSLNPGMNTEAFF. The CDR3 region has the DNA TGTGCCAGCAGCTTAAACCCGGGGATGAACACTGAAGCTTTCTTT. The entire variable domain, with the rest obtained from reference TRBV7-3 and TRBJ1-1, is as follows: GAGVSQTPSNKVTEKGKYVELRCDPISGHTALYWYRQSLGQGPEFLIYFQGTGAADDSGLPNDRFFAVRPEGSVSTLKIQRTERGDSAVYLCASSLNPGMNTEAFFGQGTRLTVV.

The V and J genes are TRBV13 and TRBJ2-1; 7 bases are a match to TRBD1. Germline trimming cut 5 bases from V and 4 bases from J; bases unmatched to any gene: 5. The length of the CDR3 is 14 residues. Germline CDR1 and CDR2: PRHDT and FYEKMQ (reference sequence). CDR3 in DNA: TGTGCCAGCAGCCTCCGACAGGGTTACAATGAGCAGTTCTTC. Residues: CASSLRQGYNEQFF.

The V and J genes are TRBV28 and TRBJ1-2; D remains ambiguous. V was pared by 3 bases and J by 6 bases, with 8 bases between. The germline V gene has CDR1 MDHEN and CDR2 SYDVKM. The CDR3 runs 12 residues. The CDR3 loop reads CASSLYIDGYTF. Written as DNA, the CDR3 is TGTGCCAGCAGTTTGTACATTGATGGCTACACCTTC.

CDR3 amino acids: CASSPGQGPYEQYF. CDR3 DNA sequence: TGTGCCAGCAGCCCGGGACAGGGCCCCTACGAGCAGTACTTC. The chain employs TRBV7-8 and TRBJ2-7; 9 bases fit TRBD1. The CDR3 spans 14 residues. Germline V CDR1 and CDR2: SGHVS, FQNEAQ. Losses at the gene ends were 5 bases for V and 2 bases for J; bases not matched to a gene: 4.

A single count supports this clone. The chain carries TRBV10-3 and TRBJ2-3; 7 bases fit TRBD1. The germline CDR1 and CDR2 sequences are ENHRY and SYGVKD. CDR3 size: 13 residues. Unmatched junction bases numbered 6, after V lost 6 bases and J lost 6 bases. The CDR3 DNA reads TGTGCCATCAGATGGACAGGCGAGGATACGCAGTATTTT. This codes for CAIRWTGEDTQYF.

The chain has TRBV21-1 and TRBJ1-2. TRBV21-1 is an annotated pseudogene. The length of the CDR3 is 17 residues. The CDR3 DNA is TGTGCCAGCAGCATAAAGGGGAATTGGGAGGGCTCCGATGGCTACACCTTC. Translated: CASSIKGNWEGSDGYTF.